This T cell receptor beta chain was identified during a study of cytomegalovirus exposure and HLA in healthy donors. The CDR3 consists of 15 residues. Losses at the gene ends were 6 bases for V and 2 bases for J; bases not matched to a gene: 7. Per germline, CDR1 MNHNY and CDR2 SVGAGI (reference sequence). Note on this clone: The antigen remains undetermined.

The study, taken as a whole, reports: In a later analysis, donors in an Asian-associated ancestry cluster reportedly had fewer N-insertions in productive TCRs than the cohort mean. The investigators catalogued about 170 TCR beta chains as cytomegalovirus-associated. Several of the most significant clusters appeared, in a later analysis, to be linked to common viral pathogens. Some segments of the V type, notably TRBV6-2 and TRBV6-3, were excluded as indistinguishable.

PCR employed 60 Vbeta and 13 Jbeta primers. Using immunoSEQ multiplex PCR, the repertoire was profiled, and TCRdb retains in-frame clones only, with some absent. Seen in this sample are about 200,000 clones; the ten most common clones hold roughly 1.2%. The gene calls are TRBV6-6 and TRBJ1-5, with TRBD1 matching 7 bases. The material sequenced was PBMCs. The receptor was derived from a girl under 10 years old in good health and CMV-seropositive. The CDR3 region is CASSQAQGGNQPQHF. CDR3 nucleotide sequence: TGTGCCAGCAGCCAGGCCCAGGGGGGCAATCAGCCCCAGCATTTT.